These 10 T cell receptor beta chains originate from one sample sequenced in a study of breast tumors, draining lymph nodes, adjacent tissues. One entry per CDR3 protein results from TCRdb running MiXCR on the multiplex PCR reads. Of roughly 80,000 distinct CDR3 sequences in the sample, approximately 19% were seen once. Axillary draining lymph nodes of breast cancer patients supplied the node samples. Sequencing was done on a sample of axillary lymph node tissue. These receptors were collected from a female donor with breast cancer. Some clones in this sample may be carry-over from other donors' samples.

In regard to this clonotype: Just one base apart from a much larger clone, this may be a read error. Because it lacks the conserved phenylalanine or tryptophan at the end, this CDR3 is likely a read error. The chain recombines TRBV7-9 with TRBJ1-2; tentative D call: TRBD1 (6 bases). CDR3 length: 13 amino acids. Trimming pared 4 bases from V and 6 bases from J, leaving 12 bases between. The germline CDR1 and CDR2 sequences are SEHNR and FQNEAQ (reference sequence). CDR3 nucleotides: TGTGCCAGCAGCTACCAGGGGCCGAATGGCTACACCCTC. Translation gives CASSYQGPNGYTL.

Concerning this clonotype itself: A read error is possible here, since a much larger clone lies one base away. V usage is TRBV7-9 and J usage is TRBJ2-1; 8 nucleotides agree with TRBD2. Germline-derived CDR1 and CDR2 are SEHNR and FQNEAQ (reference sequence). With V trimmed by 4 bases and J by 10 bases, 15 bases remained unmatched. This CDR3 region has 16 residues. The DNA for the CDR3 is TGTGCCAGCAGCTCTCAAGGCAGCGGGAGCCTGTCCGAGCAGTTCTTC. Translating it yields CASSSQGSGSLSEQFF.

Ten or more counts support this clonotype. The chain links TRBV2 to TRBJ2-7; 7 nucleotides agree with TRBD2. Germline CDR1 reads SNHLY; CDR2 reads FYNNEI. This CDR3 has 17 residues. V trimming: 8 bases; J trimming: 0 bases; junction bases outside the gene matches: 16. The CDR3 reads CASASGRTSVTSYEQYF. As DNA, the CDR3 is TGTGCCAGCGCTTCCGGTCGCACTAGCGTCACCTCCTACGAGCAGTACTTC.

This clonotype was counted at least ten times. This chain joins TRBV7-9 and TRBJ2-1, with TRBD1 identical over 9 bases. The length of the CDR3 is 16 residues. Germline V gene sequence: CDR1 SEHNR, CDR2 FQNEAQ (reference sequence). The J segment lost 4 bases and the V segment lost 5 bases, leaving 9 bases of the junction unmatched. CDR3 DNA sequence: TGTGCCAGCAGCGCACCACAGGGGGCGCAATACAATGAGCAGTTCTTC. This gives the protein CASSAPQGAQYNEQFF.

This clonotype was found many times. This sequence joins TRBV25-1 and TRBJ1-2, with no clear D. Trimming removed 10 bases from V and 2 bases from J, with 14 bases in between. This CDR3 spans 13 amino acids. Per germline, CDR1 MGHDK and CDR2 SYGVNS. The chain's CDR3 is CATSTAMNYGYTF. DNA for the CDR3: TGTGCCACTTCGACTGCGATGAACTATGGCTACACCTTC.

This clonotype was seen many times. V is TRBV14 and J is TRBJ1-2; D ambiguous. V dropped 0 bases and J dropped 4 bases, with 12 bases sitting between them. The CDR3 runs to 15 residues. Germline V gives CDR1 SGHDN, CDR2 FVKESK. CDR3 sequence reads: CASSQDGRKSYGYTF. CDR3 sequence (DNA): TGTGCCAGCAGCCAAGATGGACGGAAAAGCTATGGCTACACCTTC.

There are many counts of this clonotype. The CDR3 protein is CASLKGHQETQYF. The CDR3 DNA is TGTGCTAGTCTGAAGGGACACCAAGAGACCCAGTACTTC. The V gene is TRBV12-5, the J gene TRBJ2-5; D is tentatively TRBD1 or TRBD2 (5 bases each). The V gene's germline CDR1 is LGHNT and CDR2 FRNRAP. The CDR3 covers 13 residues. Trimming took 8 bases from V and 0 from J, leaving 10 bases between them. The full variable domain, with the rest looked up from reference TRBV12-5 and TRBJ2-5, is DARVTQTPRHKVTEMGQEVTMRCQPILGHNTVFWYRQTMMQGLELLAYFRNRAPLDDSGMPKDRFSAEMPDATLATLKIQPSEPRDSAVYFCASLKGHQETQYFGPGTRLLVL.

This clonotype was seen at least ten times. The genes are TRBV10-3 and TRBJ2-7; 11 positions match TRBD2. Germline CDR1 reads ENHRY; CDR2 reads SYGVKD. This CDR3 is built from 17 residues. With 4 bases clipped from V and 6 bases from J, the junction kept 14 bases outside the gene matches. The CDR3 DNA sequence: TGTGCCATCAGTGGGGCCATAGCGGGAGGGCCTCGGGTCGAGCAGTACTTC. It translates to CAISGAIAGGPRVEQYF.

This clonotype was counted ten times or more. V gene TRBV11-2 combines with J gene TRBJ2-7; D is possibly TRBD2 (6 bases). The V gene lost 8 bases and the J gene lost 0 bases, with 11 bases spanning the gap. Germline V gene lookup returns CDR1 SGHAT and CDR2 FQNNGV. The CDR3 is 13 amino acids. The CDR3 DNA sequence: TGTGCCAGCGGGGCGGGGATCTCCTACGAGCAGTACTTC. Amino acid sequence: CASGAGISYEQYF.

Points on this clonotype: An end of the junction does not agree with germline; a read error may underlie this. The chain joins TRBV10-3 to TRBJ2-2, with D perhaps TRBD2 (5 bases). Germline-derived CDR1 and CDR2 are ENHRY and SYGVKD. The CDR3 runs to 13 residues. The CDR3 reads CAIGVENTGELLF. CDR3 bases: TGTGCCATCGGTGTGGAGAACACCGGGGAGCTGCTTTTT.